These 17 T cell receptor beta chains originate from one sample sequenced in a study of T cell changes during pregnancy in multiple sclerosis. Clones were sequenced by immunoSEQ multiplex PCR, and TCRdb holds only the in-frame ones, with some missing. The sample lists tens of thousands of clones, 80% to 90% occurring once. The sample consisted of CD4+ T cells from peripheral blood mononuclear cells, taken in the first trimester of pregnancy. Receptor source: a female donor with multiple sclerosis, enrolled in a pregnancy study.

The genes are TRBV13 and TRBJ1-2; a possible D gene is TRBD1 (5 bases). The V end lost 1 base, the J end lost 4 bases, and 13 bases lay between the germline ends. In germline, CDR1 is PRHDT, CDR2 FYEKMQ (reference sequence). This CDR3 is 15 amino acids long. CDR3 in DNA: TGTGCCAGCAGCTTAGATTCCGCAGGGCTCTATGGCTACACCTTC. Residues: CASSLDSAGLYGYTF.

In this sample, this clone turned up a few times. The CDR3, as DNA: TGTGCCTGGAATGGACAGATGAACACTGAAGCTTTCTTT. It codes for CAWNGQMNTEAFF. The genes are TRBV30 and TRBJ1-1; D is perhaps TRBD1 (6 bases). The CDR3 runs 13 residues. Trimming shortened V by 4 bases and J by 0 bases, and 9 bases separated the two germline ends. In germline, CDR1 is GTSNPN, CDR2 SVGIG (reference sequence).

This clone was detected only once. The chain couples TRBV28 to TRBJ2-1, with TRBD2 matching 11 bases. V trimming: 7 bases; J trimming: 6 bases; junction bases outside the gene matches: 8. There are 15 residues in the CDR3. Germline values: CDR1 MDHEN, CDR2 SYDVKM. Written as DNA, the CDR3 is TGTGCCAGCACCGACCTAGCGGGAGGAAGCAATGAGCAGTTCTTC. Translating it yields CASTDLAGGSNEQFF.

The rearrangement links TRBV5-4 to TRBJ2-2, with D tentatively TRBD1 (7 bases). Germline lookup yields CDR1 SGHNT and CDR2 YYREEE (reference sequence). V lost 4 bases, J lost 0 bases, and 10 bases lay in between. The CDR3 spans 15 residues. As DNA, the CDR3 is TGTGCCAGCAGCCAGGGGGGACCGAACACCGGGGAGCTGTTTTTT. Encoded protein: CASSQGGPNTGELFF.

The V gene is TRBV4-1, the J gene TRBJ2-7; 7 bases are a match to TRBD1. CDR1 is MGHRA and CDR2 is YSYEKL in the germline V gene. V shed 4 bases, J shed 3 bases, and the junction held 12 bases outside the gene matches. CDR3 length: 16 residues. This CDR3 is CASSRKGGGDNYEQYF. The CDR3 coding sequence is TGCGCCAGCAGCCGTAAAGGGGGCGGAGATAACTACGAGCAGTACTTC.

This chain uses TRBV11-3 with TRBJ2-2; no clear D. V dropped 1 base and J dropped 0 bases, with 9 bases sitting between them. Germline V lookup: CDR1 SGHNT, CDR2 YENEEA. The CDR3 extends over 16 amino acids. The CDR3 DNA follows: TGTGCCAGCAGCTTAGCTCTGTTCGCGAACACCGGGGAGCTGTTTTTT. Its translation is CASSLALFANTGELFF.

The rearrangement uses TRBV5-1 and TRBJ2-1; 8 bases line up with TRBD1. V lost 4 bases to trimming and J lost 7 bases; unmatched junction nucleotides: 10. The CDR3 has 15 residues. CDR1 and CDR2 from the germline V gene are SGHRS and YFSETQ. The chain's CDR3 is CASSVPGGALNEQFF. CDR3 nucleotides: TGCGCCAGCAGCGTCCCAGGGGGCGCGTTAAATGAGCAGTTCTTC.

This clone was counted a single time. The rearrangement links TRBV12-5 to TRBJ1-4; no clear D. CDR1 and CDR2 from the germline V gene are LGHNT and FRNRAP. This CDR3 has 18 amino acids. With 0 bases removed from V and 0 bases from J, the gap between germline ends came to 14 bases. In DNA form, the CDR3 reads TGTGCTAGTGGTTTGGTACCGGGTTCAACCCCAACTAATGAAAAACTGTTTTTT. Its protein product is CASGLVPGSTPTNEKLFF.

This clone was seen only once. The chain is built from TRBV9 and TRBJ2-1; TRBD1 aligns across 12 bases. Germline loops: CDR1 SGDLS, CDR2 YYNGEE. The CDR3 runs to 15 residues. Trimming took 3 bases from V and 7 from J; bases not matched to a gene: 5. The CDR3 region is CASSEGQGAFNEQFF. The CDR3 nucleotides are TGTGCCAGCAGCGAGGGACAGGGGGCGTTTAATGAGCAGTTCTTC. The entire variable domain, with the rest obtained from reference TRBV9 and TRBJ2-1, is as follows: DSGVTQTPKHLITATGQRVTLRCSPRSGDLSVYWYQQSLDQGLQFLIQYYNGEERAKGNILERFSAQQFPDLHSELNLSSLELGDSALYFCASSEGQGAFNEQFFGPGTRLTVL.

The table lists this clone with a count of one. The gene calls are TRBV19 and TRBJ2-1, with TRBD1 matching over 7 bases. CDR1 is LNHDA, CDR2 SQIVND, per germline (reference sequence). The CDR3 runs to 13 residues. V dropped 6 bases and J dropped 10; count of bases not matched to a gene: 9. CDR3 amino acids: CASSPQGRGEQFF. CDR3 bases: TGTGCCAGTAGCCCACAGGGCAGGGGGGAGCAGTTCTTC.

This rearrangement joins TRBV5-4 to TRBJ2-5, with 9 bases identical to TRBD1. Germline loops: CDR1 SGHNT, CDR2 YYREEE (reference sequence). The CDR3 has 16 amino acids. V trimming: 0 bases; J trimming: 6 bases; junction bases outside the gene matches: 9. Here the CDR3 DNA reads TGTGCCAGCAGCTTGGCCTGGGGGACAGGGAAACAGACCCAGTACTTC. Translated: CASSLAWGTGKQTQYF.

The V gene is TRBV6-5, the J gene TRBJ2-3; tentative D call: TRBD2 (5 bases). This CDR3 is 14 amino acids long. V was pared by 7 bases and J by 4 bases, with 15 bases between. The germline CDR1 and CDR2 sequences are MNHEY and SVGAGI. The CDR3 spells CASNQLVSPDTQYF. The CDR3 region has the DNA TGTGCCAGCAACCAACTAGTAAGCCCAGATACGCAGTATTTT.

This clone turned up a few times. This chain joins TRBV5-1 and TRBJ1-1, with D possibly TRBD1 on 6 matching bases. The germline V gene encodes CDR1 SGHRS and CDR2 YFSETQ. Trimming stripped 7 bases from V and 5 bases from J, with 21 bases between. The CDR3 runs 15 residues. The CDR3, as DNA: TGCGCCAGCGGGCCTGGGGAGGGAGGGGGGACTGAAGCTTTCTTT. It yields the protein CASGPGEGGGTEAFF.

CDR3 sequence (DNA): TGTGCCAGCAGCGCGGGGGACAGGTCGGGACAGCCCCAGCATTTT. As protein: CASSAGDRSGQPQHF. The chain carries TRBV9 and TRBJ1-5; 8 nucleotides align to TRBD1. The CDR3 sequence is 15 residues long. The trim removed 3 bases at V and 7 bases at J, leaving 9 bases unmatched. The germline gives CDR1 SGDLS, CDR2 YYNGEE.

CDR3 sequence reads: CASSPVLGLPNTGELFF. The DNA for the CDR3 is TGTGCCAGCAGCCCCGTTCTGGGACTCCCGAACACCGGGGAGCTGTTTTTT. This sequence joins TRBV5-8 and TRBJ2-2; TRBD2 is a possible D gene (6 bases). Trimming left V 4 bases short and J 0 bases short, with 16 bases between. The CDR3 length is 17 residues. Germline assignment: CDR1 SGHTS and CDR2 YDEGEE.

V is TRBV7-9 and J is TRBJ2-1; no clear D. The CDR3 is 14 residues long. V shed 4 bases and J shed 5 bases, with 12 bases lying between them. Per germline, CDR1 SEHNR and CDR2 FQNEAQ (reference sequence). The CDR3 DNA follows: TGTGCCAGCAGCTCCATTAACTCTCACAATGAGCAGTTCTTC. Its translation is CASSSINSHNEQFF.

The chain links TRBV9 to TRBJ1-3; no clear D. The CDR3 is 17 residues long. Trimming took off 0 bases at V and 4 bases at J, with 17 bases between the two ends. Germline V gives CDR1 SGDLS, CDR2 YYNGEE. The CDR3 loop is CASSVAGRAFWGNTIYF. For the CDR3, the DNA is TGTGCCAGCAGCGTAGCTGGGAGGGCCTTCTGGGGAAACACCATATATTTT.